One sample yielded the 13 T cell receptor beta chains listed below, sequenced in a study of cytomegalovirus exposure and HLA in healthy donors. The study ran its PCR with 60 Vbeta and 13 Jbeta primers. Here immunoSEQ multiplex PCR was the method, and the copy in TCRdb shows in-frame clones only, minus some. Among over 150,000 clones listed, roughly 78% were seen once. Sequencing input: PBMCs. All receptors derive from a woman aged 45-59 years in good health and CMV-seropositive.

The V call is TRBV2, the J call TRBJ2-3; the match to TRBD1 covers 9 bases. V gave up 2 bases and J gave up 1 base; unmatched junction bases: 4. The CDR3 covers 16 residues. Germline V CDR1 and CDR2: SNHLY, FYNNEI. The CDR3 spells CASSEWGTGRTDTQYF. In DNA, the CDR3 is TGTGCCAGCAGTGAATGGGGGACAGGGCGCACAGATACGCAGTATTTT.

This clone came up a few times. The chain has TRBV7-3 and TRBJ1-1; D call uncertain. The germline V gene encodes CDR1 SGHTA and CDR2 FQGTGA. The CDR3 extends over 15 amino acids. Trimming pared 0 bases from V and 0 bases from J, leaving 8 bases between. The CDR3: CASSLTPVMNTEAFF. DNA for the CDR3: TGTGCCAGCAGCTTAACCCCAGTTATGAACACTGAAGCTTTCTTT.

The chain is built from TRBV11-3 and TRBJ2-5; no clear D. Germline CDR1 and CDR2: SGHNT and YENEEA. The CDR3 length is 13 residues. V was shortened by 5 bases and J by 5 bases, with 12 bases between the two germline ends. The CDR3, as DNA: TGTGCCAGCAGCAAGAAGGCGAGGGAGACCCAGTACTTC. This translates into CASSKKARETQYF.

This clone was detected only a few times. The chain links TRBV29-1 to TRBJ1-3, with D possibly matching TRBD1 (6 bases). Germline V gene lookup returns CDR1 SQVTM and CDR2 ANQGSEA. The CDR3 covers 16 residues. Trimming removed 6 bases at V and 10 bases at J, with 28 bases between. CDR3 nucleotide sequence: TGCAGCGTACTTCTTCCGGGCTCTGGGCAAACAGGGACCATATATTTT. Protein sequence: CSVLLPGSGQTGTIYF. The variable domain in full, with the rest retrieved from reference TRBV29-1 and TRBJ1-3, is SAVISQKPSRDICQRGTSLTIQCQVDSQVTMMFWYRQQPGQSLTLIATANQGSEATYESGFVIDKFPISRPNLTFSTLTVSNMSPEDSSIYLCSVLLPGSGQTGTIYFGEGSWLTVV.

V is TRBV21-1 and J is TRBJ2-6; no DNA check was done on the table's D call, TRBD1. TRBV21-1 constitutes a pseudogene. The CDR3 sequence is 20 residues long. Here the CDR3 reads CASSKRRAGQGRSGANVLTF. CDR3 bases: TGTGCCAGCAGCAAAAGAAGAGCGGGACAGGGTCGCTCTGGGGCCAACGTCCTGACTTTC.

The V gene is TRBV5-1, the J gene TRBJ1-4, with D possibly being TRBD1 (5 bases). V lost 5 bases, J lost 4 bases, and 15 bases lay in between. In germline, CDR1 is SGHRS, CDR2 YFSETQ. This CDR3 is 15 amino acids long. CDR3 sequence: CASRISGTSNEKLFF. In DNA, the CDR3 is TGCGCCAGCAGGATTTCCGGGACTAGTAATGAAAAACTGTTTTTT.

The rearrangement joins TRBV5-1 to TRBJ2-5, with D possibly being TRBD1 (5 bases). The CDR3 extends over 14 amino acids. V was clipped by 4 bases and J by 0 bases, with 10 bases between them. Germline V gene sequence: CDR1 SGHRS, CDR2 YFSETQ. The CDR3 DNA follows: TGCGCCAGCAGCATATACAGGTACCAAGAGACCCAGTACTTC. Protein: CASSIYRYQETQYF.

V and J are TRBV5-1 and TRBJ1-1; D might be TRBD1 (5 bases). Germline lookup yields CDR1 SGHRS and CDR2 YFSETQ. This CDR3 has 12 amino acids. The ends were cut back, 2 bases at V and 4 bases at J, with 6 bases in the middle. Here the CDR3 DNA reads TGCGCCAGCAGCTTTAGGGGCACTGAAGCTTTCTTT. It is translated as CASSFRGTEAFF. Supplemented by reference TRBV5-1 and TRBJ1-1, the full variable domain reads KAGVTQTPRYLIKTRGQQVTLSCSPISGHRSVSWYQQTPGQGLQFLFEYFSETQRNKGNFPGRFSGRQFSNSRSEMNVSTLELGDSALYLCASSFRGTEAFFGQGTRLTVV.

The rearrangement uses TRBV30 and TRBJ2-5, with D possibly TRBD2 on 6 matching bases. Per the germline V gene, CDR1 is GTSNPN and CDR2 is SVGIG (reference sequence). V was cut by 4 bases and J by 0 bases, with 9 bases left in between. The CDR3 extends over 13 amino acids. The CDR3: CAWTRGYQETQYF. CDR3 nucleotides: TGTGCCTGGACCCGGGGGTACCAAGAGACCCAGTACTTC.

J is TRBJ1-1 and V is TRBV5-5; the D gene is possibly TRBD1 (5 bases). Trimming took 1 base from V and 0 from J, leaving 10 bases between them. CDR1 SGHKS and CDR2 YYEKEE come from the germline V gene (reference sequence). The CDR3 sequence is 15 residues long. The CDR3: CASSLQAGMNTEAFF. The CDR3 DNA reads as TGTGCCAGCAGCTTGCAAGCAGGGATGAACACTGAAGCTTTCTTT. Combining the CDR3 with reference TRBV5-5 and TRBJ1-1 gives the whole variable domain DAGVTQSPTHLIKTRGQQVTLRCSPISGHKSVSWYQQVLGQGPQFIFQYYEKEERGRGNFPDRFSARQFPNYSSELNVNALLLGDSALYLCASSLQAGMNTEAFFGQGTRLTVV.

The CDR3 region has the DNA TGTGCCAGCAGCGTAGCGAGTGAAGGGACAGGCCCTATGAAGCAGTACTTC. Residues: CASSVASEGTGPMKQYF. The chain carries TRBV9 and TRBJ2-7; 8 bases agree with TRBD1. Germline lookup yields CDR1 SGDLS and CDR2 YYNGEE. CDR3 size: 17 residues. V lost 0 bases to trimming and J lost 8 bases; unmatched junction nucleotides: 16.

The gene calls are TRBV18 and TRBJ1-6; TRBD1 matches at 9 bases. The CDR3 covers 13 residues. Looked up from germline, CDR1 is KGHSH and CDR2 is LQKENI. Unmatched junction bases numbered 8, after V lost 7 bases and J lost 13 bases. CDR3 amino acids: CASCHDRGTPLHF. The CDR3 region has the DNA TGTGCCAGCTGTCACGACAGGGGGACGCCCCTCCACTTT.

This chain links TRBV29-1 with TRBJ1-1, with a possible D match to TRBD1 (5 bases). Trimming shortened V by 6 bases and J by 1 base, and 12 bases separated the two germline ends. Germline V gene lookup returns CDR1 SQVTM and CDR2 ANQGSEA. The CDR3 totals 13 residues. The CDR3 DNA is TGCAGCGTGAAGACGACAGAGAACACTGAAGCTTTCTTT. Translating gives CSVKTTENTEAFF.